The entry below gives a single TCR beta chain sequence along with its context. Its specificity is unknown. Germline-derived CDR1 and CDR2 are MDHEN and SYDVKM. Germline trimming cut 0 bases from V and 5 bases from J; bases unmatched to any gene: 10. The CDR3 is made up of 17 amino acids. This entry is derived from a study of T-cell reconstitution after alpha-beta-depleted transplantation in children. Broader study findings: Several hundred expanded graft clones reportedly supplied alpha-beta T cells about two months after transplant.

Molecular barcoding with unique molecular identifiers was used for the TCRbeta library. TCRdb analysed the PCR reads with MiXCR anew, one entry per CDR3 protein. The table records over 450,000 distinct CDR3 sequences, roughly a tenth of them present only once. This chain links TRBV28 with TRBJ1-5; TRBD1 matches 7 bases. The starting material was PBMCs, obtained before TCRalphabeta/CD19-depleted stem cell transplant. The receptor's source is a child aged 2-15 years with inherited bone marrow failure, due to receive a stem cell transplant. The CDR3 here is CASSLWMTGTGDQPQHF. CDR3 coding DNA: TGTGCCAGCAGTTTATGGATGACAGGGACTGGGGATCAGCCCCAGCATTTT.